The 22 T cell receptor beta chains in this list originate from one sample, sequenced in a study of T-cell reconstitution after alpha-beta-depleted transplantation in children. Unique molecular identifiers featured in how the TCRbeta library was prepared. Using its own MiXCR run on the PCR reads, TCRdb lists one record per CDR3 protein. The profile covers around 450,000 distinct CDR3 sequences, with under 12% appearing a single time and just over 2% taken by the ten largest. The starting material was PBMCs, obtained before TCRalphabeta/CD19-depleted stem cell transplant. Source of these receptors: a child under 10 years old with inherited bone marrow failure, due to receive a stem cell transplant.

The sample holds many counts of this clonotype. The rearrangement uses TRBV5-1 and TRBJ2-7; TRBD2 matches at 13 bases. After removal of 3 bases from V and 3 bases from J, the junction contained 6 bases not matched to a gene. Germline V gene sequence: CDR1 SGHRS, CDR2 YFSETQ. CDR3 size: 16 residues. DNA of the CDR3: TGCGCCAGCAGCTACAGGACTAGCGGGAGTGTCTACGAGCAGTACTTC. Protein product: CASSYRTSGSVYEQYF.

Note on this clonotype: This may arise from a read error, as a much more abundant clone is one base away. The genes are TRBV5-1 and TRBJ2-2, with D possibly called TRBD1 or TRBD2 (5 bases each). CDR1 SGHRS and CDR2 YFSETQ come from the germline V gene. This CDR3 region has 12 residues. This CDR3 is CASSYYPGDLFF. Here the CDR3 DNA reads TGCGCCAGCAGTTATTACCCCGGGGACCTGTTTTTT.

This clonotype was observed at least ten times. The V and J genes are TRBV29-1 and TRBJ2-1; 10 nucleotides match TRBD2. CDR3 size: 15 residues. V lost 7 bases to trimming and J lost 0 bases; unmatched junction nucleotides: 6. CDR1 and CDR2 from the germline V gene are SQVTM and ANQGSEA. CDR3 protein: CSAGTSASSYNEQFF. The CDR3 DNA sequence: TGCAGCGCAGGGACTAGCGCGAGCTCCTACAATGAGCAGTTCTTC.

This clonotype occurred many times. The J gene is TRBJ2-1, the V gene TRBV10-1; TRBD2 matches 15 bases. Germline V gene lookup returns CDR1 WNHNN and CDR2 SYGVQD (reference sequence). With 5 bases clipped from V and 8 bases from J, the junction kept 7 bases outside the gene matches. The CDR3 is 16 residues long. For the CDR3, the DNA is TGCGCCAGCAGTCCCGGGACTAGCGGGAGGTTGGATGAGCAGTTCTTC. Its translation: CASSPGTSGRLDEQFF.

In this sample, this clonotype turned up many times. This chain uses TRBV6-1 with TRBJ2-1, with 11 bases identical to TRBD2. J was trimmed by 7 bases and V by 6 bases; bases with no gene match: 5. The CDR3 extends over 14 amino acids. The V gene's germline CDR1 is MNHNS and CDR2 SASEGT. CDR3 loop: CASRLAGVLNEQFF. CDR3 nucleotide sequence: TGTGCCAGCAGACTAGCGGGAGTGTTAAATGAGCAGTTCTTC.

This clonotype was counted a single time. This CDR3 reads CATAPGYIPNQPQHF. The DNA of the CDR3 is TGTGCCACCGCGCCGGGCTACATCCCAAATCAGCCCCAGCATTTT. The rearrangement links TRBV19 to TRBJ1-5, with unresolved D. The germline gives CDR1 LNHDA, CDR2 SQIVND (reference sequence). This CDR3 is 15 amino acids long. Trimming cost V 10 bases and J 4 bases, with 20 bases left between them.

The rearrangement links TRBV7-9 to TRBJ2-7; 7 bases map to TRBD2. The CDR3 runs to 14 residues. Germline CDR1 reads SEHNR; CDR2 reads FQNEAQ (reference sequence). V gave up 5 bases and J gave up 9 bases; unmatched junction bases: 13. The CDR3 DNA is TGTGCCAGCAGCATTGGACTAGTCACCCACGCGCAGTACTTC. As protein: CASSIGLVTHAQYF.

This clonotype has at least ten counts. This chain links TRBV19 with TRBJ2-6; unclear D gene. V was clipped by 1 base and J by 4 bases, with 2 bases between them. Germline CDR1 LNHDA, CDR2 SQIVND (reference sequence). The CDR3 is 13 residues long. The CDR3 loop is CASSIAGANVLTF. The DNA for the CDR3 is TGTGCCAGTAGTATAGCCGGGGCCAACGTCCTGACTTTC.

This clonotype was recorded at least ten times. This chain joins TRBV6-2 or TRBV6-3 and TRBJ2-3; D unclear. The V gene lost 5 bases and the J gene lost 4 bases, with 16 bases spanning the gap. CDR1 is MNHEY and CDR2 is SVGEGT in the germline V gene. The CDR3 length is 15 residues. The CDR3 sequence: CASSPAVAAADTQYF. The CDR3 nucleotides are TGTGCCAGCAGTCCCGCGGTCGCCGCCGCAGATACGCAGTATTTT.

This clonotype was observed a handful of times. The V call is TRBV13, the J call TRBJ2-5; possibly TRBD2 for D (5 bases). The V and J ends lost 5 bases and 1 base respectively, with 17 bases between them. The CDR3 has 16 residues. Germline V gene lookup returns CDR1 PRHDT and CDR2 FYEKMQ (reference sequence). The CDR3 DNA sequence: TGTGCCAGCAGCCCGCACTCAGCGGACCCCCAAGAGACCCAGTACTTC. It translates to CASSPHSADPQETQYF.

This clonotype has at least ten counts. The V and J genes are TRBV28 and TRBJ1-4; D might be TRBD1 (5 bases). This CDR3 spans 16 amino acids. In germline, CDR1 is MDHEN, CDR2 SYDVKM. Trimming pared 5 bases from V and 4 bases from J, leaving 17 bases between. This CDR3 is CASSAYRTTGNEKLFF. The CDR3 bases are TGTGCCAGCAGTGCCTATCGGACAACGGGTAATGAAAAACTGTTTTTT. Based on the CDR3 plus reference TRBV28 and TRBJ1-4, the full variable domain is DVKVTQSSRYLVKRTGEKVFLECVQDMDHENMFWYRQDPGLGLRLIYFSYDVKMKEKGDIPEGYSVSREKKERFSLILESASTNQTSMYLCASSAYRTTGNEKLFFGSGTQLSVL.

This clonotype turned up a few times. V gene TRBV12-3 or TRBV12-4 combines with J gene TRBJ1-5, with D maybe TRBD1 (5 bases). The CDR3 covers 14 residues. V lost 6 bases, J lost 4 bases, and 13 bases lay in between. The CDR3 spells CASRYGRGNQPQHF. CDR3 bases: TGTGCCAGCAGGTACGGGAGGGGAAATCAGCCCCAGCATTTT.

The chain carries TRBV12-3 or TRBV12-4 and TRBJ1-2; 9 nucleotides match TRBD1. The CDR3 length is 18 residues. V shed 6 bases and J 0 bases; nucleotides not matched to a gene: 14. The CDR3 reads CASSPFERGTGSNYGYTF. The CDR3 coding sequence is TGTGCCAGCAGCCCCTTCGAACGCGGGACAGGGTCTAACTATGGCTACACCTTC.

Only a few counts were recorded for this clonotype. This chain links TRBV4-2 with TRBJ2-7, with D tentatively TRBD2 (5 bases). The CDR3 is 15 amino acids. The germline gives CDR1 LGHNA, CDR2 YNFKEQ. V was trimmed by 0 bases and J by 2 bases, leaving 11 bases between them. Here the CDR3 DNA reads TGTGCCAGCAGCCAAGAAGTCCTGCGGGCCTACGAGCAGTACTTC. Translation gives CASSQEVLRAYEQYF.

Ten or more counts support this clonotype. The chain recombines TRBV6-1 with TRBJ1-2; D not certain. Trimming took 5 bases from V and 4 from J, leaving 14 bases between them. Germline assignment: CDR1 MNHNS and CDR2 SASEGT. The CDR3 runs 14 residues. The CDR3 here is CASSPSGTGYGYTF. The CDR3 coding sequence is TGTGCCAGCAGTCCGTCCGGAACTGGCTATGGCTACACCTTC.

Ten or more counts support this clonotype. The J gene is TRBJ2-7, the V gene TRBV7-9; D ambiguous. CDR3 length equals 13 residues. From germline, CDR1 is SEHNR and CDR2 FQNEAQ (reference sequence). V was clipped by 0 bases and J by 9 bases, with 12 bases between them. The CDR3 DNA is TGTGCCAGCAGCTTAGCGCAGCCACCGGGGCAGTACTTC. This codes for CASSLAQPPGQYF.

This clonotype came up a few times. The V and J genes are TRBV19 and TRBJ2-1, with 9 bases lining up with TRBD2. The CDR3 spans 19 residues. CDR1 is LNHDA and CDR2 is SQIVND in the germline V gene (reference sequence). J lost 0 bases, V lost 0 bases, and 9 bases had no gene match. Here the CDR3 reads CASSIDRVAGVGSYNEQFF. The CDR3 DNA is TGTGCCAGTAGTATAGATCGAGTAGCGGGAGTAGGCTCCTACAATGAGCAGTTCTTC.

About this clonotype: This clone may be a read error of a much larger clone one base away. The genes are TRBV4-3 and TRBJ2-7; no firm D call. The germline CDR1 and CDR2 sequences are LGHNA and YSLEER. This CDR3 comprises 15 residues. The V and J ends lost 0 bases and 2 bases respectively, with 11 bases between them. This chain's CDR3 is CASSQDIGITYEQYF. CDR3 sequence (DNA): TGCGCCAGCAGCCAAGATATTGGCATAACCTACGAGCAGTACTTC.

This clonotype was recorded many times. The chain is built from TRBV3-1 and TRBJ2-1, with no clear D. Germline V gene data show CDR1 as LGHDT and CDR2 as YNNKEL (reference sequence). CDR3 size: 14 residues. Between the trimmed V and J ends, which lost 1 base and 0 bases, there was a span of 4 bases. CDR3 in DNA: TGTGCCAGCAGCCAAGCGCGCTCCTACAATGAGCAGTTCTTC. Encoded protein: CASSQARSYNEQFF.

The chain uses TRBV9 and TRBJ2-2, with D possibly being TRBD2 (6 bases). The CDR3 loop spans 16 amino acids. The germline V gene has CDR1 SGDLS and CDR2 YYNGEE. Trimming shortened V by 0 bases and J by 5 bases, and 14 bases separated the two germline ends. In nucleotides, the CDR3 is TGTGCCAGCAGCGTAGGTCGGGGGAGCGCGACCGGGGAGCTGTTTTTT. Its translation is CASSVGRGSATGELFF.

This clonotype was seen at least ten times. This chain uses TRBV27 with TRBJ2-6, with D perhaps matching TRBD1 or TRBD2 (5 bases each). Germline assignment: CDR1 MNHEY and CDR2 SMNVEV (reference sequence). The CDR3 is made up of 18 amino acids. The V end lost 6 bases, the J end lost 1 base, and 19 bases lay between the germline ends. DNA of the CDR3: TGTGCCAGCAGCCTGACCTTTGGGACCGAGTCTGGGGCCAACGTCCTGACTTTC. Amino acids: CASSLTFGTESGANVLTF.

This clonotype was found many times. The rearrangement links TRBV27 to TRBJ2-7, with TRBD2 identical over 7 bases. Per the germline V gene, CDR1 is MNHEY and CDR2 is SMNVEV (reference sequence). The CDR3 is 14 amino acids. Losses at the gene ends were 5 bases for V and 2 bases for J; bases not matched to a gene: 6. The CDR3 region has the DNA TGTGCCAGCAGTGCAGAAGGGACTACCTACGAGCAGTACTTC. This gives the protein CASSAEGTTYEQYF.